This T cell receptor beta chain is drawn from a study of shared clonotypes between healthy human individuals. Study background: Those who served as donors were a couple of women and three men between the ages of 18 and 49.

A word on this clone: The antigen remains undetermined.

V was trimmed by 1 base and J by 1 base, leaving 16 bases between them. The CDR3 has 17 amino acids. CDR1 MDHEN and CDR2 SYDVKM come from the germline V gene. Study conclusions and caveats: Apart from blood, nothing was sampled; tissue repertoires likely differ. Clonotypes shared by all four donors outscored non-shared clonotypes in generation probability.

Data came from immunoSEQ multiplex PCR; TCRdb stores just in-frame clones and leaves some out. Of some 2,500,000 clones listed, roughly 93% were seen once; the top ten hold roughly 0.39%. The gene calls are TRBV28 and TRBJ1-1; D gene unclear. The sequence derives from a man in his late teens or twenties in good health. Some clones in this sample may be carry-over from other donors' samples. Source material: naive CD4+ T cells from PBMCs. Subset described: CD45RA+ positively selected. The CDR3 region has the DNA TGTGCCAGCAGTTTATACACCTACGGAGGGTCGAACACTGAAGCTTTCTTT. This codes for CASSLYTYGGSNTEAFF.